This T cell receptor (beta chain) was identified during a study of cytomegalovirus exposure and HLA in healthy donors. General study findings and limits: TCR beta chain V- and J-gene trimming was linked, in a later analysis, to a missense variant in DCLRE1C.

A multiplex PCR was run with 60 Vbeta primers and 13 Jbeta primers. The assay was immunoSEQ multiplex PCR, and TCRdb's table has in-frame clones only and misses some. This table lists about 160,000 clones. Healthy individuals who donated bone marrow served as the donors. A word on this clone: Its cognate antigen is unknown.

CDR3 length equals 14 residues. CDR1 is SGHRS and CDR2 is YFSETQ in the germline V gene. The V end was cut by 7 bases, the J end by 5 bases, with 15 bases between. Specimen: PBMCs. The rearrangement uses TRBV5-1 and TRBJ2-2, with a possible D match to TRBD2 (6 bases). This clonotype was obtained from a man aged 25-40 years in good health and CMV-seronegative. CDR3 loop: CASGGELLTGELFF. The CDR3 bases are TGCGCCAGCGGCGGGGAACTCTTAACCGGGGAGCTGTTTTTT. Looking up the rest from reference TRBV5-1 and TRBJ2-2 gives the full variable domain: KAGVTQTPRYLIKTRGQQVTLSCSPISGHRSVSWYQQTPGQGLQFLFEYFSETQRNKGNFPGRFSGRQFSNSRSEMNVSTLELGDSALYLCASGGELLTGELFFGEGSRLTVL.